Described below is a single T cell receptor beta chain sequence and its context. Its target is not known. The sample belongs to a study of response to subunit inactivated influenza vaccine. The study, taken as a whole, reports: Each seasonal influenza vaccination recruits few new T cells, the authors suggested.

TCRdb processed the RT-PCR reads anew with MiXCR; each CDR3 protein has one entry. The table has hundreds of thousands of distinct CDR3 sequences, about 25% seen once; the top ten hold 1.5% to 2%. There are 13 residues in the CDR3. The V and J ends lost 4 bases and 10 bases, in that order; junction bases with no gene match: 9. From germline, CDR1 is SQVTM and CDR2 ANQGSEA. The chain has TRBV29-1 and TRBJ1-5; 8 nucleotides match TRBD1. This material consisted of CD4+ T cells sorted from PBMCs, taken 5 to 6 days after vaccination. The sequence was obtained from a man aged 45 to 65 who received an inactivated influenza vaccine. The CDR3 region is CSVAPDREGPQHF. The DNA for the CDR3 is TGCAGCGTTGCCCCGGACAGGGAGGGTCCCCAGCATTTT.